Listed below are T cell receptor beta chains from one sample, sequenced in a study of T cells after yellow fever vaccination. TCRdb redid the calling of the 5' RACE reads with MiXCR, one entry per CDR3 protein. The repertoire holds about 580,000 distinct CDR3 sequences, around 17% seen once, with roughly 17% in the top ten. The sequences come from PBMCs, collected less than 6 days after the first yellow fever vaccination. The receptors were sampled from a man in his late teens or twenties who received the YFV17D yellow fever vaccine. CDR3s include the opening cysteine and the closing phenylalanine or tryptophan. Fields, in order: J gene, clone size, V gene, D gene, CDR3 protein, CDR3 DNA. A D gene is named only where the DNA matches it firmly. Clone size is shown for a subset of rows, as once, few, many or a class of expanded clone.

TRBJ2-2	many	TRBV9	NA	CASSVGGGTGELFF	TGTGCCAGCAGCGTAGGAGGGGGTACCGGGGAGCTGTTTTTT
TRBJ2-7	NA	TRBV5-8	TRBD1	CASMGQGAPYEQYF	TGTGCCAGCATGGGGCAGGGGGCCCCCTACGAGCAGTACTTC
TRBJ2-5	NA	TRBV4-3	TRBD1	CASSQDRGLGETQYF	TGCGCCAGCAGCCAGGACAGGGGGCTTGGGGAGACCCAGTACTTC
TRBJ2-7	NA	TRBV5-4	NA	CASNPDGLAAEQYF	TGTGCCAGCAACCCGGACGGATTGGCGGCGGAGCAGTACTTC
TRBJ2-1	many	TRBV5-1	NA	CASSLIPDTKASGEQFF	TGCGCCAGCAGCTTGATCCCGGACACCAAAGCGTCCGGTGAGCAGTTCTTC
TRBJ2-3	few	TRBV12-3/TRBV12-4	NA	CASRLGGAPDTQYF	TGTGCCAGCAGACTAGGCGGAGCCCCAGATACGCAGTATTTT
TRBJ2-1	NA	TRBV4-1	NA	CASSQEGTSLPTKQFF	TGCGCCAGCAGCCAAGAAGGCACTAGCTTACCGACTAAGCAGTTCTTC
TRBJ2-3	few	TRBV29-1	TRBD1	CSVGNRGRADTQYF	TGCAGCGTCGGAAACAGGGGTCGGGCAGATACGCAGTATTTT
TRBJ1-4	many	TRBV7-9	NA	CASSSGVGEKLFF	TGTGCCAGCAGCTCCGGAGTCGGTGAAAAACTGTTTTTT
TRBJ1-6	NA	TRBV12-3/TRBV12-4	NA	CASSFQAAHSPLHF	TGTGCCAGCAGTTTTCAGGCTGCGCATTCACCCCTCCACTTT
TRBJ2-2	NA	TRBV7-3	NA	CASSATDLGELFF	TGTGCCAGCAGCGCGACAGACCTCGGGGAGCTGTTTTTT
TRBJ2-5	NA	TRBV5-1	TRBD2	CASSNGTSGQETQYF	TGCGCCAGCAGCAACGGGACTAGCGGACAAGAGACCCAGTACTTC
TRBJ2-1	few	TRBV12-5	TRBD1	CASGWNKPTGAGEQFF	TGTGCTAGTGGTTGGAATAAACCGACAGGGGCAGGTGAGCAGTTCTTC
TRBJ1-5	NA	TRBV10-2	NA	CASSESSGASQPQHF	TGCGCCAGCAGTGAGTCTTCAGGGGCTAGTCAGCCCCAGCATTTT
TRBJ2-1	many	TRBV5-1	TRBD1	CASSSTGANEQFF	TGCGCCAGCAGCTCGACAGGGGCCAATGAGCAGTTCTTC
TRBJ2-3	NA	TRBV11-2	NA	CASSLEMASEYTDTQYF	TGTGCCAGCAGCTTAGAAATGGCCTCAGAATATACAGATACGCAGTATTTT
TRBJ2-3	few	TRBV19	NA	CASQTEGADTQYF	TGTGCCAGCCAAACCGAGGGGGCAGATACGCAGTATTTT
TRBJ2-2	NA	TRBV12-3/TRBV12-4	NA	CASSFGTVPNTGELFF	TGTGCCAGCAGTTTCGGGACTGTACCGAACACCGGGGAGCTGTTTTTT
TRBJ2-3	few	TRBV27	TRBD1	CASSLSRTGGTDTQYF	TGTGCCAGCAGTTTATCCCGAACAGGGGGCACGGATACGCAGTATTTT
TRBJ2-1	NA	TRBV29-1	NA	CSVAGGPDNEQFF	TGCAGCGTTGCGGGGGGCCCTGACAATGAGCAGTTCTTC
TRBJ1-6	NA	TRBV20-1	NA	CSARASSYNSPLHF	TGCAGTGCTAGAGCGAGCTCCTATAATTCACCCCTCCACTTT
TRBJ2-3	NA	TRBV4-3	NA	CASSQDRHLGPDTQYF	TGCGCCAGCAGCCAAGATAGACACTTGGGACCAGATACGCAGTATTTT